This T cell receptor delta chain derives from a study of gamma-delta T cells after stem cell transplantation. The CDR3 is made up of 15 amino acids. Germline V CDR1 and CDR2: GEAIGNYY, EKD. TCRdb called clones from the RT-PCR reads again using CATT. Of over 2,500 delta-chain clones listed, roughly 2% were seen once; the top ten hold about 12%. This clone appeared a few times. A far larger clone is off by one base, so a read error is likely. This sample includes further DNA sequences coding for the same CDR3. Sequencing used gamma-delta T cells. The chain links TRDV2 to TRDJ1; 11 bases match TRDD3. The TCR sequence derives from a human donor. It is not recorded whose cells these are; they may come from a transplant donor. CDR3 sequence reads: CACDSWGIPTDKLIF. DNA of the CDR3: TGCGCCTGTGATAGCTGGGGGATACCCACCGATAAACTCATCTTT.